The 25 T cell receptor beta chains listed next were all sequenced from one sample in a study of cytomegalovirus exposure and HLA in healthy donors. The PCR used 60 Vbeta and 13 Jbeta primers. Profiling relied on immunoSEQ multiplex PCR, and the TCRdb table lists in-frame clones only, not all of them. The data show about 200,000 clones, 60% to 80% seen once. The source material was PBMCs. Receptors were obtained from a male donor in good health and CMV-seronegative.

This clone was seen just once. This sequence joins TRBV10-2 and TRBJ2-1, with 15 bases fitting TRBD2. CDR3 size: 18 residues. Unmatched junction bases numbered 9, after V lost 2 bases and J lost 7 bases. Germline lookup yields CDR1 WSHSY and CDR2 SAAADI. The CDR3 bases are TGCGCCAGCAGTGAGATAGGGACTAGCGGGGGGTTACGGAATGAGCAGTTCTTC. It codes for CASSEIGTSGGLRNEQFF.

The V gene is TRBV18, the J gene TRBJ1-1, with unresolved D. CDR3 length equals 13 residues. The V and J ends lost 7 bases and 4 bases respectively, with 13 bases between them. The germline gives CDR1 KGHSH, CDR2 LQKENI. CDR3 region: CASFPFESTEAFF. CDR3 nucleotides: TGTGCCAGCTTCCCCTTCGAGAGCACTGAAGCTTTCTTT.

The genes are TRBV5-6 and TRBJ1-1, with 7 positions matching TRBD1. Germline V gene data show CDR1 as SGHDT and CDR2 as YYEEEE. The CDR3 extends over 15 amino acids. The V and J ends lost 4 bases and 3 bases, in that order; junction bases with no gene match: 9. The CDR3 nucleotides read TGTGCCAGCAGCACCCGCGACAGGGTGTACACTGAAGCTTTCTTT. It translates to CASSTRDRVYTEAFF.

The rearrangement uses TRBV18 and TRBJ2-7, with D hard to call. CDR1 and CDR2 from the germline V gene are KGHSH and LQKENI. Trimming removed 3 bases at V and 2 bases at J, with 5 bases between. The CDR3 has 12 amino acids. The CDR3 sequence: CASSPPTYEQYF. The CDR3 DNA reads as TGTGCCAGCTCACCCCCTACCTACGAGCAGTACTTC.

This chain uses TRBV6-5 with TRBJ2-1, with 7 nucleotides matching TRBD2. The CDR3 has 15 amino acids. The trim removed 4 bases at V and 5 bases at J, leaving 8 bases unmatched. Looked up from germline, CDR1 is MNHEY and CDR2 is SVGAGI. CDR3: CASSSGGSGDNEQFF. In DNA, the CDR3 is TGTGCCAGCAGTTCCGGCGGGAGCGGGGACAATGAGCAGTTCTTC.

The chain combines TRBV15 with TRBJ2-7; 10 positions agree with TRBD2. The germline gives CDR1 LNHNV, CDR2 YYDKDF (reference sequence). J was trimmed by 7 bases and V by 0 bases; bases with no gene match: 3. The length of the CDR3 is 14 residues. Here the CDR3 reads CATSRDLAGVEQYF. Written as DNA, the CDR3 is TGTGCCACCAGCAGAGACCTAGCGGGAGTGGAGCAGTACTTC.

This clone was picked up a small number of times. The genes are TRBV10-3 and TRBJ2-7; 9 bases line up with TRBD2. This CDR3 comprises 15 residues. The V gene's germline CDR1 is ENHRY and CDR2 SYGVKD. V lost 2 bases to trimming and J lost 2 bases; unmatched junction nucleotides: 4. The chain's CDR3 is CAISEPSGNPYEQYF. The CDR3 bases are TGTGCCATCAGTGAGCCTAGCGGGAACCCCTACGAGCAGTACTTC.

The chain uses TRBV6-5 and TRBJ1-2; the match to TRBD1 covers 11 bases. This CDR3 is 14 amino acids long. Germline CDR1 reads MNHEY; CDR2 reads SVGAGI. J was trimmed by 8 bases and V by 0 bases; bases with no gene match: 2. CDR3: CASSYSGQGAGYTF. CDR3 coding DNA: TGTGCCAGCAGTTACTCCGGACAGGGGGCAGGCTACACCTTC.

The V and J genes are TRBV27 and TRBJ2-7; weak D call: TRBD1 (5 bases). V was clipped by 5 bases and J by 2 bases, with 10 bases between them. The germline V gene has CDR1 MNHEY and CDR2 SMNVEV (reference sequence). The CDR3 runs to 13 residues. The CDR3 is CASSSRVAYEQYF. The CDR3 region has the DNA TGTGCCAGCAGTAGCAGGGTTGCCTACGAGCAGTACTTC.

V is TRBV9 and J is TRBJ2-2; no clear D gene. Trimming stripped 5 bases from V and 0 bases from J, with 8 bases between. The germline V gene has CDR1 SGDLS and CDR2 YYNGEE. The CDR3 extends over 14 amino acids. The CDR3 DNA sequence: TGTGCCAGCAGAGGCGGCGCGAACACCGGGGAGCTGTTTTTT. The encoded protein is CASRGGANTGELFF.

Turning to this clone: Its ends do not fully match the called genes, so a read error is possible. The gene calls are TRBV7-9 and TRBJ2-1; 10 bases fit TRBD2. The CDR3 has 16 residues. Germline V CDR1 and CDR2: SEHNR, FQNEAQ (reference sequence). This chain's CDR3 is CSSSSMILAGTDEQFF. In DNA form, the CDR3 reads TGTTCCAGCAGCTCGATGATACTAGCGGGAACGGATGAGCAGTTCTTC.

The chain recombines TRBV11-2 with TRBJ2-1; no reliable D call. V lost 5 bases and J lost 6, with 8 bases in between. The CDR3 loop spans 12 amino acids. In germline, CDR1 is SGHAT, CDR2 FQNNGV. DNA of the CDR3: TGTGCCAGCAGCCGAGACTCCAATGAGCAGTTCTTC. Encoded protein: CASSRDSNEQFF.

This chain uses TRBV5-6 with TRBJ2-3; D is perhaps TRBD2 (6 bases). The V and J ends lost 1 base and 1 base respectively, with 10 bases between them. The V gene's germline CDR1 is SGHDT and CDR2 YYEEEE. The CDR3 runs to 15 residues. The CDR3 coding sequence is TGTGCCAGCAGCTTGTCTGGAGGGGGCACAGATACGCAGTATTTT. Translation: CASSLSGGGTDTQYF.

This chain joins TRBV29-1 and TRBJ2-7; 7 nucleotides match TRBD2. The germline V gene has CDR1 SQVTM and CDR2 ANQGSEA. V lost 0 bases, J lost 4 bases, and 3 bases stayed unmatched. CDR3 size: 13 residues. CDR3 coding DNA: TGCAGCGTTGAAGAGGGAGGGTCGTACGAGCAGTACTTC. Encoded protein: CSVEEGGSYEQYF.

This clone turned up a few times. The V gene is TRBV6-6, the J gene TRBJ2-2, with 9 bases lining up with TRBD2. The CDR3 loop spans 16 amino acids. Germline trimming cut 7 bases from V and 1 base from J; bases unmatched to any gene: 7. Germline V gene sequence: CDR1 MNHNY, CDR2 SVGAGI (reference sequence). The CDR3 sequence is CASTAREGLNTGELFF. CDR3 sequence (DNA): TGTGCCAGCACGGCGCGGGAGGGCCTGAACACCGGGGAGCTGTTTTTT.

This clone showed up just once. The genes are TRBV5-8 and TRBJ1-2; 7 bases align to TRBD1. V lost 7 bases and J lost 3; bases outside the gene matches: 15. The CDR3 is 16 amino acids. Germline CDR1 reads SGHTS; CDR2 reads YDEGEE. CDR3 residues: CASPFSPNRGDYGYTF. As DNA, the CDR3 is TGTGCCAGCCCCTTTTCCCCCAACAGGGGCGACTATGGCTACACCTTC.

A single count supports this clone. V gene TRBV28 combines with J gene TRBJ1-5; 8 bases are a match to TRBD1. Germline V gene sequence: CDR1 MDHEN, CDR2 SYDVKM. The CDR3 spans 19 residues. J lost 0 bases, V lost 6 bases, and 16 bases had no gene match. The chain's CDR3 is CASSHDRGKGIYSNQPQHF. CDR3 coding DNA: TGTGCCAGCAGCCACGACAGGGGAAAAGGCATTTATAGCAATCAGCCCCAGCATTTT.

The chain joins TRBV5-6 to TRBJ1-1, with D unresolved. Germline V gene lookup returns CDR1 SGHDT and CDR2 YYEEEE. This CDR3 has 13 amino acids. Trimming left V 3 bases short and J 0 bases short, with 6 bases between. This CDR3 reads CASSSGVNTEAFF. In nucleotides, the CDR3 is TGTGCCAGCAGCTCCGGAGTGAACACTGAAGCTTTCTTT.

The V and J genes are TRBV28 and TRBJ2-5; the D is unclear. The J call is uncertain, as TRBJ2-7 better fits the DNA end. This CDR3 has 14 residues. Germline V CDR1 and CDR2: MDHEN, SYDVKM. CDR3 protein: CASSPPVSSSEQYF. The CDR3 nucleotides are TGTGCCAGCAGTCCTCCGGTTAGCTCTAGCGAGCAGTACTTC.

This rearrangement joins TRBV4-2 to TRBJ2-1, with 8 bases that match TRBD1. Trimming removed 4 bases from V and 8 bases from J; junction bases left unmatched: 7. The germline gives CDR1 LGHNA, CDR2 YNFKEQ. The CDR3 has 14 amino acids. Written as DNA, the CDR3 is TGTGCCAGCAGCCTAGGACAGGGTAGGGATGAGCAGTTCTTC. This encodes CASSLGQGRDEQFF.

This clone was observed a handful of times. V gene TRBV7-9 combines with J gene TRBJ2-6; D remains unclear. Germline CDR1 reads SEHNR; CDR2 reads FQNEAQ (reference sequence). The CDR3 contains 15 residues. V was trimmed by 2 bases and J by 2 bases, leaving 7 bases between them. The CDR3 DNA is TGTGCCAGCAGCTTACAGGTTGCTGGGGCCAACGTCCTGACTTTC. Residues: CASSLQVAGANVLTF. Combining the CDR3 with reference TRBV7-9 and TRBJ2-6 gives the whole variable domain DTGVSQNPRHKITKRGQNVTFRCDPISEHNRLYWYRQTLGQGPEFLTYFQNEAQLEKSRLLSDRFSAERPKGSFSTLEIQRTEQGDSAMYLCASSLQVAGANVLTFGAGSRLTVL.

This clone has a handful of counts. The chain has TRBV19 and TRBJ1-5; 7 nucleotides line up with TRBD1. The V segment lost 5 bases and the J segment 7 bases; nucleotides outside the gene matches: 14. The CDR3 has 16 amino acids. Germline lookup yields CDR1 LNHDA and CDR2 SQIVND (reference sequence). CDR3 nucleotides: TGTGCCAGTAGTGTACGGCTTCAGGGGGGAGGACAGCCCCAGCATTTT. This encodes CASSVRLQGGGQPQHF.

The CDR3 loop is CASSEPVVPGKSEAFF. DNA of the CDR3: TGTGCCAGCAGTGAACCCGTGGTTCCAGGGAAGTCTGAAGCTTTCTTT. This chain uses TRBV6-1 with TRBJ1-1; a weak D match, TRBD1 (5 bases). There are 16 residues in the CDR3. The germline V gene encodes CDR1 MNHNS and CDR2 SASEGT. V lost 2 bases to trimming and J lost 6 bases, with 19 bases between them.

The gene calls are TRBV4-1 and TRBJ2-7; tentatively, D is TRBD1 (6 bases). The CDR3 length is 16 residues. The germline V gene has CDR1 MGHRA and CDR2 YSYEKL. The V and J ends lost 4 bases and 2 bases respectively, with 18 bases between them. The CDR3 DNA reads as TGCGCCAGCAGCCGCATACAGGGATTGGAGGCCTACGAGCAGTACTTC. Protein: CASSRIQGLEAYEQYF.

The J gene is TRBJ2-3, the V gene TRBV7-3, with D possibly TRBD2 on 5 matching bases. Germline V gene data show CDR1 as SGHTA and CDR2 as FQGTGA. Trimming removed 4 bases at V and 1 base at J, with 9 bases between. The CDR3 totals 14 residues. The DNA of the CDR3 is TGTGCCAGCAGCTGGGGAGTCGGCACAGATACGCAGTATTTT. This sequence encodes CASSWGVGTDTQYF.